This TCR beta chain was documented in a study of blood T cell repertoires in COVID-19. At the level of the study: Spain, Italy and the United States supplied samples that represented acute and convalescent COVID-19.

Under the authors' procedure: Reference gene primers were amplified, and this amplification served to estimate nucleated cell counts. TCRdb's table, derived via immunoSEQ multiplex PCR, lists solely in-frame clones and lacks some. The V and J calls and clone size were taken over from that table, and D and trimming were inferred from the DNA. The table records about 160,000 clones, approximately 87% of them present only once. Trimming cost V 0 bases and J 11 bases, with 11 bases left between them. The CDR3 is made up of 13 amino acids. Germline V gene lookup returns CDR1 SGHRS and CDR2 YFSETQ. This sequence joins TRBV5-1 and TRBJ1-4, with D tentatively TRBD1 (6 bases). The sample comprised peripheral blood. The clonotype comes from a woman in her sixties or seventies with acute or convalescent COVID-19. The CDR3 DNA reads TGCGCCAGCAGCTTGGCCTTTAGGGGGAAACTGTTTTTT. This codes for CASSLAFRGKLFF.